The 8 T cell receptor beta chains below come from one sample, sequenced in a study of CD8 T cells in Susac syndrome. RNA, at about 0.45 to 1 ug, was reverse transcribed with random hexamers. MiXCR was run by TCRdb on the immunoSEQ multiplex PCR reads, yielding one entry per CDR3 protein. This repertoire shows 55,000 to 70,000 distinct CDR3 sequences, around 95% found once; its top ten account for 0.24%. What was sequenced was CD8+ T cells from PBMCs. The receptors stem from a human donor in good health.

V gene TRBV27 combines with J gene TRBJ1-3, with D possibly being TRBD1 (6 bases). The CDR3 runs 15 residues. V lost 5 bases and J lost 8, with 19 bases in between. CDR1 and CDR2 (germline): MNHEY, SMNVEV (reference sequence). CDR3 region: CASSPGQRQGDTIYF. In DNA, the CDR3 is TGTGCCAGCAGTCCCGGACAGCGCCAAGGGGACACCATATATTTT.

The chain combines TRBV7-9 with TRBJ1-4; TRBD1 matches at 7 bases. Per germline, CDR1 SEHNR and CDR2 FQNEAQ (reference sequence). V lost 5 bases to trimming and J lost 5 bases; unmatched junction nucleotides: 5. The CDR3 covers 14 residues. The CDR3 sequence is CASSGGRGNEKLFF. The DNA for the CDR3 is TGTGCCAGCAGCGGGGGCAGGGGGAATGAAAAACTGTTTTTT.

In DNA form, the CDR3 reads TGTGCCAGCAGTTGGATTACTAACTATGGCTACACCTTC. This gives the protein CASSWITNYGYTF. J is TRBJ1-2 and V is TRBV28; unclear D gene. The length of the CDR3 is 13 residues. V dropped 4 bases and J dropped 0 bases, with 6 bases sitting between them. Germline CDR1 reads MDHEN; CDR2 reads SYDVKM.

The chain is built from TRBV7-3 and TRBJ2-5; D is perhaps TRBD2 (6 bases). CDR3 size: 13 residues. V lost 4 bases and J 5 bases, leaving 11 bases between the germline ends. Looked up from germline, CDR1 is SGHTA and CDR2 is FQGTGA. The CDR3 DNA follows: TGTGCCAGCAGCTCGGACGGAGGGGAGACCCAGTACTTC. Translating it yields CASSSDGGETQYF.

V gene TRBV7-9 combines with J gene TRBJ2-7; no clear D gene. This CDR3 has 12 residues. The V gene's germline CDR1 is SEHNR and CDR2 FQNEAQ (reference sequence). V lost 4 bases and J 3 bases, leaving 7 bases between the germline ends. Here the CDR3 reads CASSSLNYEQYV. CDR3 bases: TGTGCCAGCAGCTCACTCAACTACGAGCAGTACGTC.

V and J are TRBV7-9 and TRBJ2-4; 7 bases agree with TRBD1. Trimming cost V 5 bases and J 7 bases; bases outside gene matches: 5. Germline V lookup: CDR1 SEHNR, CDR2 FQNEAQ (reference sequence). CDR3 size: 13 residues. CDR3 sequence reads: CASSRQGGNIQYF. In DNA form, the CDR3 reads TGTGCCAGCAGCCGACAGGGTGGGAACATTCAGTACTTC.

The rearrangement joins TRBV29-1 to TRBJ2-1, with D tentatively TRBD1 or TRBD2 (6 bases each). CDR3 length equals 11 residues. Germline V gene lookup returns CDR1 SQVTM and CDR2 ANQGSEA. V was cut by 6 bases and J by 5 bases, with 8 bases left in between. The CDR3 sequence is CSVRGDNEQFF. The CDR3 nucleotides read TGCAGCGTGAGGGGGGACAATGAGCAGTTCTTC.

V gene TRBV29-1 combines with J gene TRBJ1-2; TRBD1 agrees at 10 bases. Trimming removed 4 bases from V and 1 base from J; junction bases left unmatched: 9. Germline values: CDR1 SQVTM, CDR2 ANQGSEA. The CDR3 runs to 16 residues. The CDR3 nucleotides are TGCAGCGTTGGCGGAGGTGGGACAGGGGTTAACTATGGCTACACCTTC. This codes for CSVGGGGTGVNYGYTF.